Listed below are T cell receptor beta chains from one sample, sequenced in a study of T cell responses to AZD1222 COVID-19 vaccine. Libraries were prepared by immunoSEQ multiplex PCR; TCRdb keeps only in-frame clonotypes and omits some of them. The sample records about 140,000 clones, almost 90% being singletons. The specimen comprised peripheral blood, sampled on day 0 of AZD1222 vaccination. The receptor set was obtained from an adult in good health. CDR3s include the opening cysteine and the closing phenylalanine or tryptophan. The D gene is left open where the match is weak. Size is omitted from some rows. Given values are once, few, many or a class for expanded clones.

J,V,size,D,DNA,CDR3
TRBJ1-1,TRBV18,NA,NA,TGTGCCAGCTCACCCAGACGGAGCAGCATGAACACTGAAGCTTTCTTT,CASSPRRSSMNTEAFF
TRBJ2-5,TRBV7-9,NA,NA,TGTGCCAGCAGCGCCTTCCAAGAGACCCAGTACTTC,CASSAFQETQYF
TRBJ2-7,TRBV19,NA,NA,TGTGCCAGTAATGGGGGGAGGACACCTCCCTACGAGCAGTACTTC,CASNGGRTPPYEQYF
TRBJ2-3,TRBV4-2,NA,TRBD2,TGTGCCAGCAGCCAAGATGCGACTAGCGGGGGCTCTACTATCCGAGATACGCAGTATTTT,CASSQDATSGGSTIRDTQYF
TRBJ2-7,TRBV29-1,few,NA,TGCAGCACTAGGAGTACGGGGGAGCAGTACTTC,CSTRSTGEQYF
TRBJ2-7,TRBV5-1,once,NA,TGCGCCAGCAGTCTCGGGAGTTTCGGAGTCGAGCAGTACTTC,CASSLGSFGVEQYF
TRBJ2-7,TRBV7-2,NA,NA,TGTGCCAGCAGGCTAGACTTCGCAACCTACGAGCAGTACTTC,CASRLDFATYEQYF
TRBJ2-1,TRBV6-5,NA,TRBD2,TGTGCCAGCAGTTACAGCGGGACTAGCAATGAGCAGTTCTTC,CASSYSGTSNEQFF
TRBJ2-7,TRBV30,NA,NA,TGTGCCTGGACGTGGCAGGGAAACGAGCAGTACTTC,CAWTWQGNEQYF
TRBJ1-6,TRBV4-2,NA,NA,TGTGCCAGCAGCCGCCGGGACGGAGAAAATTCACCCCTCCACTTT,CASSRRDGENSPLHF
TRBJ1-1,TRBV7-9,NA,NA,TGTGCCAGCAGCAAACGGCGTGCAGTCGCCCGAATGAACACTGAAGCTTTCTTT,CASSKRRAVARMNTEAFF
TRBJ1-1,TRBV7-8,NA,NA,TGTGCCAGCAGCTTGTCAATCTCGGGCCCTGAAGCTTTCTTT,CASSLSISGPEAFF
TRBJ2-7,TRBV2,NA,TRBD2,TGTGCCAGTGCTAGCGGGTCTACCTACGAGCAGTACTTC,CASASGSTYEQYF
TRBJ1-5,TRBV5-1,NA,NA,TGCGCCAGCAGCCCCGGAGGGGTCAATCAGCCCCAGCATTTT,CASSPGGVNQPQHF
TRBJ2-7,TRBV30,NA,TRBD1,TGTGCCTGGAGTAGACAGGGAAGGGATGAGCAGTACTTC,CAWSRQGRDEQYF
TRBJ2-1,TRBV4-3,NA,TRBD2,TGCGCCAGCAGCCCAGCGGGAGGGTCGGTACTCCAGTTCTTC,CASSPAGGSVLQFF
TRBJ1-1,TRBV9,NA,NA,TGTGCCAGCAGCGTAGGAGTGGGGGGCATGAACACTGAAGCTTTCTTT,CASSVGVGGMNTEAFF
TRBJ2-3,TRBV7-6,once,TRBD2,TGTGCCAGCAGAGATTTAGCGGGGGCTTACACAGATACGCAGTATTTT,CASRDLAGAYTDTQYF